Here is one TCR beta chain with its context. Recruited during active infection, patients (from Seattle) were subsequently followed longitudinally. The sample originates from a study of blood T cell repertoires in COVID-19. About the study: Both acute and convalescent COVID-19 samples were obtained from the United States, Italy and Spain.

Germline CDR1 is LNHDA and CDR2 is SQIVND (reference sequence). The CDR3 length is 13 residues. V was clipped by 5 bases and J by 5 bases, with 12 bases between them. Libraries were prepared by immunoSEQ multiplex PCR; TCRdb keeps only in-frame clonotypes and omits some of them. Of 250,000 to 350,000 clones in the sample, 70% to 90% are singletons; the top ten hold about 0.9%. The V and J genes are TRBV19 and TRBJ1-1; no clear D gene. The clonotype originates from a human donor with COVID-19, enrolled during active disease. The donor label of this sample is uncertain. Sample: peripheral blood. As DNA, the CDR3 is TGTGCCAGTAGTGACGCCACCGGGACTGAAGCTTTCTTT. Translating it yields CASSDATGTEAFF.